The present T cell receptor (beta chain) was sequenced within a study of Ad26.COV2.S vaccination and SARS-CoV-2 variants. Study background: Ad26.COV2.S arm of COV1001 included the donor.

Study observations and caveats: Responses of T cells in total may have been underestimated by the TCR breadth and depth analyses.

As to treatment: some 19 received Ad26.COV2.S at low or high dose, single or two shots; about 5 received placebo; per-sample allocation not given. All samples were drawn on day 63, counting from the first vaccine or placebo injection. A Boston adult aged 18-55 years was the donor. As concerns this clone: What it recognizes is unknown.

Germline V gene sequence: CDR1 SNHLY, CDR2 FYNNEI. The CDR3 loop spans 14 amino acids. The V end was cut by 2 bases, the J end by 0 bases, with 8 bases between. Repertoires were generated with immunoSEQ multiplex PCR, while TCRdb's copy carries only in-frame clones and drops some. The sample records some 370,000 clones, around 82% being singletons. The source was peripheral blood, collected in a trial of Ad26.COV2.S vaccine versus placebo. The receptor was isolated from a person aged 18-65 years who received the Ad26.COV2.S COVID-19 vaccine or a placebo. The rearrangement uses TRBV2 and TRBJ2-7; D is unclear. The CDR3 DNA is TGTGCCAGCAGTGAAAACGTTCTCTCCTACGAGCAGTACTTC. It yields the protein CASSENVLSYEQYF.